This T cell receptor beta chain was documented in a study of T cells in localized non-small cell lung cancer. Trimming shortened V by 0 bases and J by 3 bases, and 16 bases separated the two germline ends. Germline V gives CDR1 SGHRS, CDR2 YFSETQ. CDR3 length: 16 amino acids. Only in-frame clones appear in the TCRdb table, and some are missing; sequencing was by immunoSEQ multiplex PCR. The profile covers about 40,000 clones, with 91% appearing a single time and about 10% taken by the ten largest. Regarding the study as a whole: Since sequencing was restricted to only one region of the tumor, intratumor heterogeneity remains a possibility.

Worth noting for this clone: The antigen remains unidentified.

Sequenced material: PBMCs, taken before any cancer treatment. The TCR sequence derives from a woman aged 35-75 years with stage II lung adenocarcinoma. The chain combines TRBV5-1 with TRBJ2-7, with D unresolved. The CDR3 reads CASSLAGGGPIYEQYF. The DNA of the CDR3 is TGCGCCAGCAGCTTGGCCGGCGGTGGACCCATCTACGAGCAGTACTTC.